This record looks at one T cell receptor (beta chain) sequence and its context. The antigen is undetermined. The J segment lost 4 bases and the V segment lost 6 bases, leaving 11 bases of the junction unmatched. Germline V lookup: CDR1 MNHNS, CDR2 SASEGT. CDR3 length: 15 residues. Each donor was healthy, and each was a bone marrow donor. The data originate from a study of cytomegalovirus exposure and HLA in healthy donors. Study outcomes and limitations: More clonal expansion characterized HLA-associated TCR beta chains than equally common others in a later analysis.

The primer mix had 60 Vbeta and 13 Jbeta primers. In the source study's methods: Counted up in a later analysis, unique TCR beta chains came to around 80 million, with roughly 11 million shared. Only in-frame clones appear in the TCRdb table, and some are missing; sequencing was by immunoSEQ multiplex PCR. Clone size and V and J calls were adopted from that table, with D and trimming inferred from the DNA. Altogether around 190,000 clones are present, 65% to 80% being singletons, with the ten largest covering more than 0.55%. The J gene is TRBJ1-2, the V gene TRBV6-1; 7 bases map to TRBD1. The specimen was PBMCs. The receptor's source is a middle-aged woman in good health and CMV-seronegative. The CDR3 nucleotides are TGTGCCAGCAGCCAAGGGTTGGGACAGAGCTATGGCTACACCTTC. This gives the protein CASSQGLGQSYGYTF.